The 22 T cell receptor beta chains given below trace back to one sample, sequenced in a study of cytomegalovirus exposure and HLA in healthy donors listed by TCRdb under 2017. The method behind the library was the immunoSEQ multiplex PCR assay. For the multiplex PCR, a mixture combining 60 forward primers for TCR Vbeta segments and 13 reverse primers for TCR Jbeta segments was used. Drawn from immuneACCESS, this table holds only the in-frame rearrangements with V and J called that TCRdb kept. Clones are partly lost; checked studies trace under half to an unresolved V gene and leave the rest unexplained. This sample holds more than 150,000 clones; about 80% were observed only once. 0.5% to 0.8% of the sample lies in the top ten. Sequenced input: PBMCs. These receptor sequences come from a boy between 10 and 17 years old in good health and CMV-seronegative.

This sequence joins TRBV11-2 and TRBJ2-2, with TRBD1 matching over 8 bases. Germline trimming cut 2 bases from V and 1 base from J; bases unmatched to any gene: 3. Germline V gives CDR1 SGHAT, CDR2 FQNNGV. CDR3 size: 16 residues. CDR3 region: CASSLSGTGNTGELFF. The CDR3, as DNA: TGTGCCAGCAGCTTATCCGGGACAGGGAACACCGGGGAGCTGTTTTTT.

The chain combines TRBV19 with TRBJ1-5, with TRBD1 matching over 7 bases. The CDR3 covers 13 residues. The trim removed 3 bases at V and 7 bases at J, leaving 3 bases unmatched. Looked up from germline, CDR1 is LNHDA and CDR2 is SQIVND (reference sequence). The CDR3 here is CASSIDRAQPQHF. CDR3 nucleotides: TGTGCCAGTAGTATCGACAGGGCCCAGCCCCAGCATTTT.

This clone appeared a few times. The rearrangement joins TRBV30 to TRBJ2-7, with 7 bases identical to TRBD1. Germline CDR1 GTSNPN, CDR2 SVGIG (reference sequence). The CDR3 extends over 12 amino acids. CDR3 loop: CASRDSFYEQYF. The CDR3 DNA reads as TGTGCATCCCGGGACAGCTTCTACGAGCAGTACTTC. Full variable domain (outside the CDR3, taken from reference TRBV30 and TRBJ2-7): SQTIHQWPATLVQPVGSPLSLECTVEGTSNPNLYWYRQAAGRGLQLLFYSVGIGQISSEVPQNLSASRPQDRQFILSSKKLLLSDSGFYLCASRDSFYEQYFGPGTRLTVT.

This chain uses TRBV7-6 with TRBJ2-1; TRBD2 agrees at 13 bases. Germline V gene lookup returns CDR1 SGHVS and CDR2 FNYEAQ. The CDR3 totals 15 residues. Trimming at V came to 8 bases and at J to 8 bases, leaving 9 bases not matched to a gene. The CDR3 DNA reads TGTGCCAGCGGACTAGCGGGAGTAGGAGTCGATGAGCAGTTCTTC. This translates into CASGLAGVGVDEQFF.

The rearrangement joins TRBV29-1 to TRBJ1-2; no reliable D call. Looked up from germline, CDR1 is SQVTM and CDR2 is ANQGSEA. The CDR3 spans 15 residues. V was pared by 6 bases and J by 4 bases, with 21 bases between. The CDR3 DNA sequence: TGCAGCGTCACTTCTCCGGCAGGAAGCGGCTATGGCTACACCTTC. This gives the protein CSVTSPAGSGYGYTF.

The chain links TRBV30 to TRBJ2-3, with D possibly matching TRBD2 (7 bases). There are 12 residues in the CDR3. The germline V and J ends were trimmed by 4 bases and 6 bases, with 11 bases remaining between them. Germline V gene sequence: CDR1 GTSNPN, CDR2 SVGIG (reference sequence). As DNA, the CDR3 is TGTGCCTGGACCGGGGGGCGGGATACGCAGTATTTT. It specifies CAWTGGRDTQYF.

This chain joins TRBV19 and TRBJ1-2; D not resolved. Germline loops: CDR1 LNHDA, CDR2 SQIVND (reference sequence). Trimming took 5 bases from V and 4 from J, leaving 17 bases between them. This CDR3 spans 15 amino acids. CDR3 in DNA: TGTGCCAGTAGTGCCCACTTGAGGCGGGGCTATGGCTACACCTTC. Encoded protein: CASSAHLRRGYGYTF.

V and J are TRBV29-1 and TRBJ1-1; TRBD1 aligns across 8 bases. CDR3 length equals 14 residues. Germline CDR1 is SQVTM and CDR2 is ANQGSEA. Unmatched junction bases numbered 9, after V lost 5 bases and J lost 4 bases. This CDR3 reads CSVFSGGRGTEAFF. The CDR3 DNA reads as TGCAGCGTTTTCTCAGGGGGCAGAGGCACTGAAGCTTTCTTT.

This clone showed up just once. The chain joins TRBV5-1 to TRBJ2-2; 9 bases fit TRBD1. CDR3 length: 16 amino acids. J was trimmed by 1 base and V by 2 bases; bases with no gene match: 3. Germline CDR1 and CDR2: SGHRS and YFSETQ. CDR3 DNA: TGCGCCAGCAGCTTAGCGGGACAGGGGAACACCGGGGAGCTGTTTTTT. It codes for CASSLAGQGNTGELFF. The full variable domain, completed using reference TRBV5-1 and TRBJ2-2, is KAGVTQTPRYLIKTRGQQVTLSCSPISGHRSVSWYQQTPGQGLQFLFEYFSETQRNKGNFPGRFSGRQFSNSRSEMNVSTLELGDSALYLCASSLAGQGNTGELFFGEGSRLTVL.

A remark on this clone: One junction end disagrees with the germline gene, perhaps due to a read error. The chain recombines TRBV6-1 with TRBJ1-2, with D perhaps matching TRBD1 (6 bases). CDR1 and CDR2 (germline): MNHNS, SASEGT. The CDR3 covers 15 residues. CDR3 DNA sequence: TGTGCCAGCCGGGGCCCTAACGGACAGCCCTATCGCTACACCTTC. Translation gives CASRGPNGQPYRYTF.

Notes on this clone: Germline is not matched at one junction end, which may reflect a read error. The V and J genes are TRBV29-1 and TRBJ2-7, with 7 bases fitting TRBD1. The CDR3 totals 13 residues. Germline CDR1 reads SQVTM; CDR2 reads ANQGSEA. The CDR3 DNA sequence: TGCAGCGTTGCCGGGACAGCCTCCAACGAGCAGTACTTC. Encoded protein: CSVAGTASNEQYF.

J is TRBJ1-4 and V is TRBV4-1, with D unresolved. Germline loops: CDR1 MGHRA, CDR2 YSYEKL. The V gene lost 0 bases and the J gene lost 0 bases, with 5 bases spanning the gap. The CDR3 loop spans 15 amino acids. The CDR3 coding sequence is TGCGCCAGCAGCCAAGATTCAACAACTAATGAAAAACTGTTTTTT. It codes for CASSQDSTTNEKLFF.

The V call is TRBV10-2, the J call TRBJ2-3; a weak D match, TRBD2 (6 bases). Trimming took off 7 bases at V and 3 bases at J, with 20 bases between the two ends. There are 16 residues in the CDR3. CDR1 and CDR2 from the germline V gene are WSHSY and SAAADI. In nucleotides, the CDR3 is TGCGCCAGCACGCCCCGGGACGGGGGAAGTACAGATACGCAGTATTTT. Protein sequence: CASTPRDGGSTDTQYF.

This clone was seen more than once but under ten times. The chain uses TRBV11-3 and TRBJ2-5; 10 bases map to TRBD1. This CDR3 is built from 14 residues. V shed 4 bases, J shed 3 bases, and the junction held 2 bases outside the gene matches. Germline V gives CDR1 SGHNT, CDR2 YENEEA. CDR3 loop: CASSWTGGEETQYF. The CDR3 region has the DNA TGTGCCAGCAGCTGGACAGGGGGGGAAGAGACCCAGTACTTC.

This sequence joins TRBV2 and TRBJ2-7, with D maybe TRBD2 (6 bases). Germline CDR1 SNHLY, CDR2 FYNNEI. The CDR3 is made up of 13 amino acids. V lost 6 bases and J 3 bases, leaving 12 bases between the germline ends. The CDR3 DNA follows: TGTGCCAGCAGAGGGGACGGGGGCTACGAGCAGTACTTC. Translating gives CASRGDGGYEQYF.

This clone was detected a few times. The V and J genes are TRBV5-5 and TRBJ1-2, with D possibly matching TRBD1 (6 bases). V lost 3 bases to trimming and J lost 3 bases, with 12 bases between them. Germline values: CDR1 SGHKS, CDR2 YYEKEE (reference sequence). This CDR3 is 14 amino acids long. CDR3 protein: CASSWSGGDYGYTF. CDR3 sequence (DNA): TGTGCCAGCAGCTGGAGTGGGGGCGACTATGGCTACACCTTC.

The chain has TRBV4-2 and TRBJ2-7; 7 bases line up with TRBD1. From germline, CDR1 is LGHNA and CDR2 YNFKEQ. J gave up 5 bases and V 6 bases, and 7 bases lay outside the gene matches. This CDR3 comprises 13 residues. CDR3 sequence (DNA): TGTGCCAGCAGACTCACTGACAGGGACGAGCAGTACTTC. Amino acid sequence: CASRLTDRDEQYF.

This clone appeared a few times. The chain has TRBV4-1 and TRBJ2-7, with a tentative D call TRBD1 (6 bases). The germline V gene encodes CDR1 MGHRA and CDR2 YSYEKL. This CDR3 spans 14 amino acids. V dropped 1 base and J dropped 6 bases, with 13 bases sitting between them. This CDR3 is CASSQGKQGPEQYF. Here the CDR3 DNA reads TGCGCCAGCAGCCAAGGAAAACAGGGCCCCGAGCAGTACTTC.

CDR3 in amino acids: CASSPKGLTDIQYF. The CDR3 region has the DNA TGCGCCAGCAGCCCGAAGGGGCTAACGGACATTCAGTACTTC. This chain uses TRBV5-1 with TRBJ2-4, with D possibly being TRBD1 (5 bases). This CDR3 has 14 amino acids. The ends were cut back, 4 bases at V and 8 bases at J, with 16 bases in the middle. The germline V gene encodes CDR1 SGHRS and CDR2 YFSETQ. Based on the CDR3 plus reference TRBV5-1 and TRBJ2-4, the full variable domain is KAGVTQTPRYLIKTRGQQVTLSCSPISGHRSVSWYQQTPGQGLQFLFEYFSETQRNKGNFPGRFSGRQFSNSRSEMNVSTLELGDSALYLCASSPKGLTDIQYFGAGTRLSVL.

The chain has TRBV7-6 and TRBJ1-6, with 8 bases aligning to TRBD1. The CDR3 consists of 15 residues. V was clipped by 6 bases and J by 9 bases; unmatched bases: 10. Germline CDR1 and CDR2: SGHVS and FNYEAQ. The CDR3 DNA sequence: TGTGCCAGCAGTTTCACCGGGACAGGAAGTTCACCCCTCCACTTT. Its translation is CASSFTGTGSSPLHF.

This sequence joins TRBV7-2 and TRBJ2-5; D remains ambiguous. This CDR3 is 14 amino acids long. V gave up 5 bases and J gave up 0 bases, with 10 bases separating them. The germline gives CDR1 SGHTA, CDR2 FQGNSA. The CDR3 protein is CASSLERYQETQYF. The DNA for the CDR3 is TGTGCCAGCAGCCTTGAGCGCTACCAAGAGACCCAGTACTTC.

The chain recombines TRBV7-9 with TRBJ1-4; D is uncertain. The V gene's germline CDR1 is SEHNR and CDR2 FQNEAQ (reference sequence). Trimming shortened V by 6 bases and J by 7 bases, and 24 bases separated the two germline ends. CDR3 length: 17 amino acids. The CDR3 DNA follows: TGTGCCAGCAGTTACGGGCAGCTCAAAGGAGGGAGTGAAAAACTGTTTTTT. Translating it yields CASSYGQLKGGSEKLFF.